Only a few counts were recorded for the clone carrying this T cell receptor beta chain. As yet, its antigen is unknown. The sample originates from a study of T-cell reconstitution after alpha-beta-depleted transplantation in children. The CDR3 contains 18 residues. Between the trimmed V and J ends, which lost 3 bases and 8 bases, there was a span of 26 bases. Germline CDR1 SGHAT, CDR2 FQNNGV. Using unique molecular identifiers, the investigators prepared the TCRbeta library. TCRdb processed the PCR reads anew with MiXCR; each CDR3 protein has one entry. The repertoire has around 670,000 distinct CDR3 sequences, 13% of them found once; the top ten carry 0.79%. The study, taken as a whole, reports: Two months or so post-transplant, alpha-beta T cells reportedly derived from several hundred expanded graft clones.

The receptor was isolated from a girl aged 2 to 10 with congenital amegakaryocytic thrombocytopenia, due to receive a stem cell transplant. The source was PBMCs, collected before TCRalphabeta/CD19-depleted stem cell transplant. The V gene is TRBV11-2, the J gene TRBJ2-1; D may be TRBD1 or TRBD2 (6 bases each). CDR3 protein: CASSFLRGARDLMDEQFF. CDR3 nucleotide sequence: TGTGCCAGCAGCTTTCTTAGGGGGGCCAGGGACCTTATGGATGAGCAGTTCTTC.